This T cell receptor (beta chain) was captured by sequencing in a study of cytomegalovirus exposure and HLA in healthy donors. Although they were nominally healthy when sampled, donors likely had unrecorded immune exposures. Trimming removed 2 bases at V and 5 bases at J, with 10 bases between. This CDR3 region has 13 residues. The germline gives CDR1 SGHRS, CDR2 YFSETQ. Amplification used 60 Vbeta primers and 13 Jbeta primers. Only in-frame clones appear in the TCRdb table, and some are missing; sequencing was by immunoSEQ multiplex PCR. The table lists over 75,000 clones, 77% of them singletons. The sequenced sample consisted of PBMCs. The clonotype was recovered from a man between 50 and 59 years old in good health and CMV-seropositive. The J gene is TRBJ2-5, the V gene TRBV5-1; a weak D match, TRBD2 (5 bases). CDR3 nucleotides: TGCGCCAGCAGCTTCAGGAGCGGCGAGACCCAGTACTTC. This encodes CASSFRSGETQYF. Combining the CDR3 with reference TRBV5-1 and TRBJ2-5 gives the whole variable domain KAGVTQTPRYLIKTRGQQVTLSCSPISGHRSVSWYQQTPGQGLQFLFEYFSETQRNKGNFPGRFSGRQFSNSRSEMNVSTLELGDSALYLCASSFRSGETQYFGPGTRLLVL.